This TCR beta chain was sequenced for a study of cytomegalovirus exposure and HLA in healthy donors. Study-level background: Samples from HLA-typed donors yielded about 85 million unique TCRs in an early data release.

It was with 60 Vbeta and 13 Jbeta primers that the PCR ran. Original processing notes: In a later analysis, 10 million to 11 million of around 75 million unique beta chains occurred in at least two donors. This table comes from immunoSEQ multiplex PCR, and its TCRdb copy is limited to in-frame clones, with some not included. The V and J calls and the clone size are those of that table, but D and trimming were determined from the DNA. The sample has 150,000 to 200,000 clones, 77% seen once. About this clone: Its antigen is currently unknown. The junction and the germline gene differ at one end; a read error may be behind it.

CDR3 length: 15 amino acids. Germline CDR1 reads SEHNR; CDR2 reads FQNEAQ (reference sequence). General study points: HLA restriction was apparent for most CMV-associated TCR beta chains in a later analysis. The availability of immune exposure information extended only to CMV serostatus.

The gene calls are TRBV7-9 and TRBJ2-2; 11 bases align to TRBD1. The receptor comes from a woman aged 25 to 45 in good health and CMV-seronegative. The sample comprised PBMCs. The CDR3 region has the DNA TGTTCCAGCAGCTCGGGACAGGGGGACACCGGGGAGCTGTTTTTT. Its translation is CSSSSGQGDTGELFF.